The 8 T cell receptor beta chains below were found in one sample sequenced in a study of monozygotic twins with inflammatory bowel disease. TCRdb re-called the 5' RACE reads; every CDR3 protein appears as one record, without DNA. Its clone listing holds fewer than 350,000 distinct CDR3 sequences. Sequencing was done on a sample of blood. The source is a human donor with ulcerative colitis or Crohn's disease, or a healthy co-twin of an affected twin (not recorded which).

The J gene is TRBJ2-7, the V gene TRBV20-1; the D gene TCRdb calls, TRBD2, cannot be checked with no DNA. Germline assignment: CDR1 DFQATT and CDR2 SNEGSKA (reference sequence). The CDR3 has 15 residues. CDR3 protein: CSARDRLAGAYEQYF.

V is TRBV5-6 and J is TRBJ2-1; TCRdb picks TRBD2, but there is no DNA to check that call. This CDR3 spans 15 amino acids. Germline assignment: CDR1 SGHDT and CDR2 YYEEEE. The CDR3 sequence: CASSLPSGNRNEQFF.

The chain carries TRBV20-1 and TRBJ1-5; TCRdb outputs TRBD1, but without DNA this stays unchecked. The CDR3 consists of 14 residues. Germline V CDR1 and CDR2: DFQATT, SNEGSKA (reference sequence). The CDR3 sequence is CSAGDTGSNQPQHF.

The chain employs TRBV20-1 and TRBJ1-1. From germline, CDR1 is DFQATT and CDR2 SNEGSKA (reference sequence). This CDR3 has 12 amino acids. The CDR3 here is CSKKAGVTEAFF.

CDR3 sequence: CASSINGVTYNEQFF. The chain carries TRBV9 and TRBJ2-1. Germline loops: CDR1 SGDLS, CDR2 YYNGEE. The CDR3 length is 15 residues.

This chain joins TRBV4-1 and TRBJ2-7; no DNA is available, so the TRBD2 call from TCRdb remains unchecked. Germline lookup yields CDR1 MGHRA and CDR2 YSYEKL. This CDR3 has 14 amino acids. Here the CDR3 reads CASSEDPGLYEQYF.

CDR3 region: CATSDPGGPGDTQYF. The rearrangement uses TRBV24-1 and TRBJ2-3; TCRdb picks TRBD1, but there is no DNA to check that call. The CDR3 spans 15 residues. Per germline, CDR1 KGHDR and CDR2 SFDVKD.

The CDR3 sequence is CASSYSIPPHTQYF. V gene TRBV6-5 combines with J gene TRBJ2-3; absent DNA, TCRdb's TRBD1 call cannot be checked. This CDR3 is built from 14 residues. CDR1 and CDR2 from the germline V gene are MNHEY and SVGAGI.